The rows below give T cell receptor beta chains drawn from one sample of a study of technical replicates of blood from several donors. The data were produced by immunoSEQ multiplex PCR, yet TCRdb's version contains in-frame clones alone and is incomplete. The profile shows more than 90,000 clones, roughly 95% of them singletons. Specimen: T cells isolated from PBMCs. These receptors originate from a human donor in good health. Each CDR3 is given with its conserved first and last residue. Fields, in order: J gene, clone size, V gene, D gene, CDR3 protein, CDR3 DNA. D genes are given only for firm matches. Clone size, where shown, is once, few, many, or a class for clones that have expanded.

j_gene: TRBJ1-1; abundance: .; v_gene: TRBV29-1; d_gene: TRBD1; CDR3aa: CSVDPGTGSEAFF; CDR3nt: TGCAGCGTTGACCCCGGGACAGGGAGTGAAGCTTTCTTT
j_gene: TRBJ2-7; abundance: .; v_gene: TRBV28; d_gene: .; CDR3aa: CASTLAGKYEQYF; CDR3nt: TGTGCCAGCACCCTTGCAGGGAAGTACGAGCAGTACTTC
j_gene: TRBJ2-7; abundance: .; v_gene: TRBV28; d_gene: .; CDR3aa: CASSQRDLTDFSSYEQYF; CDR3nt: TGTGCCAGCAGTCAAAGAGATCTGACAGATTTCAGCTCCTACGAGCAGTACTTC
j_gene: TRBJ1-4; abundance: .; v_gene: TRBV19; d_gene: TRBD1; CDR3aa: CASSGTGAVNEKLFF; CDR3nt: TGTGCCAGTTCGGGGACAGGGGCGGTCAATGAAAAACTGTTTTTT
j_gene: TRBJ1-5; abundance: .; v_gene: TRBV6-1; d_gene: .; CDR3aa: CASSDQGGYSNQPQHF; CDR3nt: TGTGCCAGCAGTGATCAAGGAGGGTATAGCAATCAGCCCCAGCATTTT
j_gene: TRBJ2-7; abundance: .; v_gene: TRBV27; d_gene: TRBD2; CDR3aa: CASSFSGRGYYEQYF; CDR3nt: TGTGCCAGCAGTTTTAGCGGGAGGGGGTACTACGAGCAGTACTTC
j_gene: TRBJ1-5; abundance: .; v_gene: TRBV7-2; d_gene: .; CDR3aa: CASSWGGQPQHF; CDR3nt: TGTGCCAGCAGCTGGGGAGGTCAGCCCCAGCATTTT
j_gene: TRBJ2-7; abundance: .; v_gene: TRBV4-1; d_gene: TRBD2; CDR3aa: CASSRPGGPYEQYF; CDR3nt: TGCGCCAGCAGTCGGCCGGGAGGGCCTTACGAGCAGTACTTC
j_gene: TRBJ2-7; abundance: .; v_gene: TRBV28; d_gene: .; CDR3aa: CASSRPLGGYEQYF; CDR3nt: TGTGCCAGCAGCCGACCATTAGGAGGGTACGAGCAGTACTTC
j_gene: TRBJ2-1; abundance: .; v_gene: TRBV2; d_gene: .; CDR3aa: CASSEGLASYNEQFF; CDR3nt: TGTGCCAGCAGTGAAGGGCTAGCCTCCTACAATGAGCAGTTCTTC
j_gene: TRBJ1-2; abundance: .; v_gene: TRBV6-1; d_gene: TRBD1; CDR3aa: CASSTGTALYGYTF; CDR3nt: TGTGCCAGCAGTACCGGGACAGCACTCTATGGCTACACCTTC
j_gene: TRBJ1-1; abundance: once; v_gene: TRBV4-1; d_gene: .; CDR3aa: CAMSEGIGTEAFF; CDR3nt: TGCGCTATGTCGGAGGGCATCGGCACTGAAGCTTTCTTT
j_gene: TRBJ1-5; abundance: .; v_gene: TRBV5-5; d_gene: .; CDR3aa: CASSLVGGDSNQPQHF; CDR3nt: TGTGCCAGCAGCTTGGTGGGGGGAGATAGCAATCAGCCCCAGCATTTT
j_gene: TRBJ1-2; abundance: .; v_gene: TRBV9; d_gene: .; CDR3aa: CASSAAPQVDYGYTF; CDR3nt: TGTGCCAGCAGCGCCGCCCCCCAGGTAGACTATGGCTACACCTTC
j_gene: TRBJ2-2; abundance: .; v_gene: TRBV9; d_gene: .; CDR3aa: CASSASLGAANTGELFF; CDR3nt: TGTGCCAGCAGCGCCTCATTGGGCGCCGCGAACACCGGGGAGCTGTTTTTT
j_gene: TRBJ1-1; abundance: .; v_gene: TRBV5-1; d_gene: TRBD1; CDR3aa: CASWTGALNTEAFF; CDR3nt: TGCGCCAGTTGGACAGGGGCCTTGAACACTGAAGCTTTCTTT
j_gene: TRBJ1-4; abundance: .; v_gene: TRBV7-9; d_gene: .; CDR3aa: CASSSAAAGVNEKLFF; CDR3nt: TGTGCCAGCAGCTCCGCCGCCGCGGGGGTAAATGAAAAACTGTTTTTT
j_gene: TRBJ2-5; abundance: .; v_gene: TRBV4-1; d_gene: .; CDR3aa: CASSQVTFREPGETQYF; CDR3nt: TGCGCCAGCAGCCAAGTGACCTTCCGGGAGCCGGGGGAGACCCAGTACTTC
j_gene: TRBJ1-1; abundance: .; v_gene: TRBV14; d_gene: .; CDR3aa: CASSPEAGANTEAFF; CDR3nt: TGTGCCAGCAGCCCGGAGGCAGGGGCGAACACTGAAGCTTTCTTT
j_gene: TRBJ1-2; abundance: once; v_gene: TRBV5-1; d_gene: .; CDR3aa: CASSQTGRRGYTF; CDR3nt: TGCGCCAGCAGCCAAACAGGGCGCCGGGGCTACACCTTC
j_gene: TRBJ1-2; abundance: .; v_gene: TRBV2; d_gene: .; CDR3aa: CASRPAGYDGYTF; CDR3nt: TGTGCCAGCAGGCCGGCAGGGTATGATGGCTACACCTTC
j_gene: TRBJ1-1; abundance: .; v_gene: TRBV28; d_gene: TRBD1; CDR3aa: CASRLLDRDYTEAFF; CDR3nt: TGTGCCAGCAGACTTCTGGACAGGGACTACACTGAAGCTTTCTTT
j_gene: TRBJ2-1; abundance: .; v_gene: TRBV7-9; d_gene: .; CDR3aa: CASSLGNGAKGFF; CDR3nt: TGTGCCAGCAGCTTAGGAAATGGGGCTAAGGGGTTCTTC
j_gene: TRBJ2-1; abundance: once; v_gene: TRBV7-2; d_gene: TRBD2; CDR3aa: CASSSPAGTSGNEQFF; CDR3nt: TGTGCCAGCAGCTCCCCTGCCGGGACTAGCGGCAATGAGCAGTTCTTC
j_gene: TRBJ2-5; abundance: .; v_gene: TRBV28; d_gene: TRBD2; CDR3aa: CASSSSLAGDQETQYF; CDR3nt: TGTGCCAGCAGCTCTTCACTAGCGGGTGACCAAGAGACCCAGTACTTC
j_gene: TRBJ1-5; abundance: .; v_gene: TRBV7-9; d_gene: .; CDR3aa: CASSPVGGGNQPQHF; CDR3nt: TGTGCCAGCAGCCCGGTAGGGGGAGGCAATCAGCCCCAGCATTTT
j_gene: TRBJ2-2; abundance: .; v_gene: TRBV25-1; d_gene: .; CDR3aa: CASSELATGELFF; CDR3nt: TGTGCCAGCAGTGAATTAGCGACCGGGGAGCTGTTTTTT
j_gene: TRBJ2-7; abundance: .; v_gene: TRBV28; d_gene: TRBD1; CDR3aa: CASSQPRQGAYEQYF; CDR3nt: TGTGCCAGCAGTCAGCCTCGACAGGGGGCCTACGAGCAGTACTTC
j_gene: TRBJ2-7; abundance: .; v_gene: TRBV29-1; d_gene: TRBD1; CDR3aa: CSVTGETYEQYF; CDR3nt: TGCAGCGTGACAGGGGAAACCTACGAGCAGTACTTC
j_gene: TRBJ2-1; abundance: once; v_gene: TRBV14; d_gene: .; CDR3aa: CASSQVPGSYNEQFF; CDR3nt: TGTGCCAGCAGCCAAGTGCCAGGCTCCTACAATGAGCAGTTCTTC
j_gene: TRBJ1-5; abundance: .; v_gene: TRBV19; d_gene: TRBD1; CDR3aa: CASSATGGSNQPQHF; CDR3nt: TGTGCCAGTAGTGCCACAGGGGGCTCTAATCAGCCCCAGCATTTT
j_gene: TRBJ1-5; abundance: .; v_gene: TRBV18; d_gene: TRBD1; CDR3aa: CASSRGTGGNQPQHF; CDR3nt: TGTGCCAGCTCACGAGGGACAGGGGGCAATCAGCCCCAGCATTTT
j_gene: TRBJ2-7; abundance: .; v_gene: TRBV6-1; d_gene: .; CDR3aa: CASTTGIYEQYF; CDR3nt: TGTGCCAGCACGACAGGAATCTACGAGCAGTACTTC